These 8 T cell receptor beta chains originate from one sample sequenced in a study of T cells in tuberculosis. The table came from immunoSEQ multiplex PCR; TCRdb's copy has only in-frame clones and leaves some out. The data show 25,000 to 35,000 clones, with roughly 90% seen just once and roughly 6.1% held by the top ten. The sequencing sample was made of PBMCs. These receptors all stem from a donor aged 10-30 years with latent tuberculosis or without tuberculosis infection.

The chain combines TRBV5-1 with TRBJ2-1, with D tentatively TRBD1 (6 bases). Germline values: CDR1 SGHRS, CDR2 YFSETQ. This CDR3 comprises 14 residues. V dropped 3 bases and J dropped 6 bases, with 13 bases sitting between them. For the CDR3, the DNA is TGCGCCAGCAGCTCACAGGGTATCGTCAATGAGCAGTTCTTC. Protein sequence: CASSSQGIVNEQFF.

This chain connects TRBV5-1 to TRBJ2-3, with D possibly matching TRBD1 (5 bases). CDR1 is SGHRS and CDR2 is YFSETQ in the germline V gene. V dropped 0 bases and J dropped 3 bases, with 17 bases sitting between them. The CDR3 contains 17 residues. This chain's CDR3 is CASSLAVVGPRTDTQYF. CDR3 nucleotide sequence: TGCGCCAGCAGCTTGGCCGTAGTGGGGCCTCGGACAGATACGCAGTATTTT. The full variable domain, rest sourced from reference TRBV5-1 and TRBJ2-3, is KAGVTQTPRYLIKTRGQQVTLSCSPISGHRSVSWYQQTPGQGLQFLFEYFSETQRNKGNFPGRFSGRQFSNSRSEMNVSTLELGDSALYLCASSLAVVGPRTDTQYFGPGTRLTVL.

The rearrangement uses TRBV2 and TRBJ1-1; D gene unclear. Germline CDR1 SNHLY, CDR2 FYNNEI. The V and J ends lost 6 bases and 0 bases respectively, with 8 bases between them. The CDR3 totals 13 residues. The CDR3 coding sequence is TGTGCCAGCAGCGCGCGGGTGAACACTGAAGCTTTCTTT. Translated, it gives CASSARVNTEAFF.

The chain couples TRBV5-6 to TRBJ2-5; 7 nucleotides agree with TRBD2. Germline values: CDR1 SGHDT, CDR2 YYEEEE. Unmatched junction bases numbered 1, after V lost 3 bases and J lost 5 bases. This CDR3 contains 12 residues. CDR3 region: CASSWGGETQYF. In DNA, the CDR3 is TGTGCCAGCAGCTGGGGGGGTGAGACCCAGTACTTC.

As DNA, the CDR3 is TGTGCCAGCAGCTCACGGACTAGCGGGCGAGAGACCCAGTACTTC. Encoded protein: CASSSRTSGRETQYF. The chain uses TRBV7-2 and TRBJ2-5, with 11 bases aligning to TRBD2. The CDR3 has 15 residues. Germline V CDR1 and CDR2: SGHTA, FQGNSA. Unmatched junction bases numbered 5, after V lost 4 bases and J lost 4 bases.

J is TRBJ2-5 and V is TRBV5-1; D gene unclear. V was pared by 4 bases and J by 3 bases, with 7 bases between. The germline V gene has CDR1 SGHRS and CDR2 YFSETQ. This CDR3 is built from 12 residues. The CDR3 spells CASSLEKETQYF. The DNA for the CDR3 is TGCGCCAGCAGCCTAGAAAAAGAGACCCAGTACTTC.

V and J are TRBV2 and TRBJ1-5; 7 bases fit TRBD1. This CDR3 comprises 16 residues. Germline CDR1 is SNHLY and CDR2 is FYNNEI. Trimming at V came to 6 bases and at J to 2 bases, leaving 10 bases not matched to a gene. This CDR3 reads CASRPARDRGNQPQHF. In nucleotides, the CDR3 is TGTGCCAGCAGGCCCGCCCGAGACAGGGGCAATCAGCCCCAGCATTTT.

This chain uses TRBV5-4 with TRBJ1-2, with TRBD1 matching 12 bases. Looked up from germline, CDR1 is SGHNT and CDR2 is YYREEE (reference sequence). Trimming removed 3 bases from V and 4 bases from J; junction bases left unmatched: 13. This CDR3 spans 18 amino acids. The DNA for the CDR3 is TGTGCCAGCAGCTCACCCCGGGACAGGGGGCGCGGAGGCTATGGCTACACCTTC. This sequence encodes CASSSPRDRGRGGYGYTF. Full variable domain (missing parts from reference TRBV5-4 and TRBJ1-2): ETGVTQSPTHLIKTRGQQVTLRCSSQSGHNTVSWYQQALGQGPQFIFQYYREEENGRGNFPPRFSGLQFPNYSSELNVNALELDDSALYLCASSSPRDRGRGGYGYTFGSGTRLTVV.